These 9 T cell receptor beta chains came from one sample sequenced in a study of beta chain features in type 1 diabetes. The whole isolated RNA underwent reverse transcription, so sequencing captured expressed TCRB transcripts. Sequenced by immunoSEQ multiplex PCR; TCRdb stores in-frame clones only, minus some. The sample gives around 280,000 clones, 8% of which show up once; about 0.93% is in the top ten. What was sequenced was central memory CD4+ T cells from blood. The receptor set was obtained from a woman between 18 and 29 years old in good health.

The chain is built from TRBV27 and TRBJ2-1; 11 positions match TRBD2. This CDR3 has 14 amino acids. V was pared by 3 bases and J by 8 bases, with 3 bases of the junction left unmatched. Germline values: CDR1 MNHEY, CDR2 SMNVEV (reference sequence). As DNA, the CDR3 is TGTGCCAGCAGTTTGGTACTAGCGGGAGATGAGCAGTTCTTC. Residues: CASSLVLAGDEQFF.

This clone appeared many times. The genes are TRBV15 and TRBJ1-2, with D perhaps TRBD1 (5 bases). Germline values: CDR1 LNHNV, CDR2 YYDKDF (reference sequence). Trimming removed 0 bases at V and 4 bases at J, with 15 bases between. This CDR3 is 16 amino acids long. CDR3 nucleotide sequence: TGTGCCACCAGCAGAGATCGGGGGACGTCAAGCTATGGCTACACCTTC. It translates to CATSRDRGTSSYGYTF.

As to this clone: One junction end does not reproduce the germline sequence, and a read error may be involved. The rearrangement uses TRBV7-2 and TRBJ1-1, with D unclear. Germline lookup yields CDR1 SGHTA and CDR2 FQGNSA. The CDR3 sequence is 16 residues long. CDR3 residues: CASSPLGGDMNTEAFF. The CDR3 DNA reads as TGCGCCAGCAGCCCTTTGGGCGGAGATATGAACACTGAAGCTTTCTTT.

A few counts support this clone. V usage is TRBV7-9 and J usage is TRBJ1-4; the D is unclear. The ends were cut back, 5 bases at V and 2 bases at J, with 12 bases in the middle. The CDR3 loop spans 15 amino acids. Germline V lookup: CDR1 SEHNR, CDR2 FQNEAQ (reference sequence). The CDR3 region has the DNA TGTGCCAGCAGCCGCGGTGCCGCCACTAATGAAAAACTGTTTTTT. The encoded protein is CASSRGAATNEKLFF. The full variable domain, rest sourced from reference TRBV7-9 and TRBJ1-4, is DTGVSQNPRHKITKRGQNVTFRCDPISEHNRLYWYRQTLGQGPEFLTYFQNEAQLEKSRLLSDRFSAERPKGSFSTLEIQRTEQGDSAMYLCASSRGAATNEKLFFGSGTQLSVL.

This clone was observed a few times. A far larger clone is just one base off, so this is likely a read error. The chain recombines TRBV11-2 with TRBJ2-3; D remains ambiguous. The CDR3 totals 11 residues. The germline V gene has CDR1 SGHAT and CDR2 FQNNGV. The V and J ends lost 3 bases and 5 bases respectively, with 3 bases between them. CDR3 in amino acids: CASSFGDTQYF. Here the CDR3 DNA reads TGTGCCAGCAGCTTCGGAGATACGCAGTATTTT.

This clone was seen a handful of times. The V call is TRBV18, the J call TRBJ1-2; D remains ambiguous. V was trimmed by 0 bases and J by 4 bases, leaving 9 bases between them. Germline CDR1 and CDR2: KGHSH and LQKENI. The CDR3 sequence is 14 residues long. The CDR3 DNA sequence: TGTGCCAGCTCACCACCGAGCGCGGGCTATGGCTACACCTTC. This translates into CASSPPSAGYGYTF. The full variable domain, in which reference TRBV18 and TRBJ1-2 provide the parts outside the CDR3, is NAGVMQNPRHLVRRRGQEARLRCSPMKGHSHVYWYRQLPEEGLKFMVYLQKENIIDESGMPKERFSAEFPKEGPSILRIQQVVRGDSAAYFCASSPPSAGYGYTFGSGTRLTVV.

This clone has just a few counts. The rearrangement uses TRBV18 and TRBJ1-2, with 9 bases aligning to TRBD1. The ends lost 4 bases at V and 4 bases at J; junction bases unmatched: 7. This CDR3 has 15 residues. Per germline, CDR1 KGHSH and CDR2 LQKENI. The CDR3: CASSLARDRAYGYTF. The CDR3 DNA sequence: TGTGCCAGCTCACTAGCCCGGGACAGGGCCTATGGCTACACCTTC.

This clone showed up many times. CDR3 coding DNA: TGTGCCAGCAGCTTAGTACGGCGGGGACAAGAGACCCAGTACTTC. It codes for CASSLVRRGQETQYF. V gene TRBV11-2 combines with J gene TRBJ2-5, with D possibly matching TRBD2 (6 bases). The V gene lost 1 base and the J gene lost 2 bases, with 11 bases spanning the gap. This CDR3 region has 15 residues. Germline CDR1 is SGHAT and CDR2 is FQNNGV. Supplemented by reference TRBV11-2 and TRBJ2-5, the full variable domain reads EAGVAQSPRYKIIEKRQSVAFWCNPISGHATLYWYQQILGQGPKLLIQFQNNGVVDDSQLPKDRFSAERLKGVDSTLKIQPAKLEDSAVYLCASSLVRRGQETQYFGPGTRLLVL.

This clone was counted a few times. This chain joins TRBV10-3 and TRBJ2-7; 13 nucleotides agree with TRBD2. J was trimmed by 0 bases and V by 4 bases; bases with no gene match: 3. Germline V gene data show CDR1 as ENHRY and CDR2 as SYGVKD. The CDR3 covers 16 residues. The CDR3 reads CAISGLAGGLSYEQYF. The CDR3 DNA reads as TGTGCCATCAGTGGACTAGCGGGAGGCCTCTCCTACGAGCAGTACTTC.